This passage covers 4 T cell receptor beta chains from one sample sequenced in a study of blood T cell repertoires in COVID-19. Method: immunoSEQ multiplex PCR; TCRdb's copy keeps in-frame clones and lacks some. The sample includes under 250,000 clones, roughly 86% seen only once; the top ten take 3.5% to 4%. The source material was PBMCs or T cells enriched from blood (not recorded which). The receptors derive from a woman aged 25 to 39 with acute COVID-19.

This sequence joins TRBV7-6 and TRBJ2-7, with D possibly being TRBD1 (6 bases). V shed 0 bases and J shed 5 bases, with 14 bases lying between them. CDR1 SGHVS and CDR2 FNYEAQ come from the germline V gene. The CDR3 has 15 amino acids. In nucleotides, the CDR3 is TGTGCCAGCAGCTTAGCTGTACAGGGTGTGGACGAGCAGTACTTC. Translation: CASSLAVQGVDEQYF.

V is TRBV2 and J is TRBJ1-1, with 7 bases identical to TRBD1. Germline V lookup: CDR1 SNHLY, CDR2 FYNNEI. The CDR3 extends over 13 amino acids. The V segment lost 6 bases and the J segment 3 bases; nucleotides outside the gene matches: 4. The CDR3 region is CASRPQGDTEAFF. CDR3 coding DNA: TGTGCCAGCAGGCCTCAGGGGGACACTGAAGCTTTCTTT.

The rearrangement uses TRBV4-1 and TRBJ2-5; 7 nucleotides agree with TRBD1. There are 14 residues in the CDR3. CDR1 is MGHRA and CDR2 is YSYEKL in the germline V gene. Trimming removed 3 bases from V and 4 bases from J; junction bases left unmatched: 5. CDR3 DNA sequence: TGCGCCAGCAGCCAGCTGGGACAGCCAGAGACCCAGTACTTC. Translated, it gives CASSQLGQPETQYF.

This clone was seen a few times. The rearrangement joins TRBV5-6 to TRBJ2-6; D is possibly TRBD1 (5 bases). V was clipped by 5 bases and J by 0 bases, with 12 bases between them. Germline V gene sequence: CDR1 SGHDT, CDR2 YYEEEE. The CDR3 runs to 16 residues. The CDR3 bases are TGTGCCAGCAGACTCGGACAAGACTCTGGGGCCAACGTCCTGACTTTC. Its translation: CASRLGQDSGANVLTF.